This entry is about one T cell receptor beta chain. The antigen remains unidentified. Treatment here: oral pan-JAK inhibitor, 5-10 mg twice daily. The data originate from a study of CD8+ T cells in alopecia areata. Looking at the study overall: Tofacitinib was given for 6 to 18 months, then stopped for 6 months. Study-wide findings and caveats: Scalp repertoires also include resident alphabeta T cells from normal skin.

This CDR3 region has 22 residues. V gave up 2 bases and J gave up 4 bases, with 36 bases separating them. The germline V gene has CDR1 SGDLS and CDR2 YYNGEE. Extracted from the samples, RNA was reverse transcribed into cDNA to serve as the sequencing template. Sequencing used immunoSEQ multiplex PCR; TCRdb keeps in-frame clones, though not all of them. This sample has roughly 250,000 clones, with over 45% found just once. The sequence was collected from a human donor with alopecia areata. The rearrangement uses TRBV9 and TRBJ2-5, with D perhaps given as TRBD1 or TRBD2 (5 bases each). Sequences were derived from CD4+ T cells sorted from blood, sampled at week 52, from a patient treated with tofacitinib. The chain's CDR3 is CASSVTSWAIGTGRPDRETQYF. Here the CDR3 DNA reads TGTGCCAGCAGCGTGACGAGCTGGGCCATCGGGACCGGTCGCCCCGACCGAGAGACCCAGTACTTC.